Presented here are 3 T cell receptor beta chains from one specimen sequenced in a study of blood T cell repertoires in COVID-19. The data were produced by immunoSEQ multiplex PCR, yet TCRdb's version contains in-frame clones alone and is incomplete. The data contain around 200,000 clones, 65% to 90% of them singletons. The specimen sequenced was peripheral blood. The receptors come from a human donor in a cohort sampled during active COVID-19.

This clone was observed a few times. J is TRBJ1-1 and V is TRBV5-4; TRBD1 aligns across 8 bases. From germline, CDR1 is SGHNT and CDR2 YYREEE (reference sequence). V lost 5 bases, J lost 1 base, and 13 bases stayed unmatched. The CDR3 has 17 amino acids. DNA for the CDR3: TGTGCCAGCAGTTTCGTCCACTCCGGGACAGGGAACACTGAAGCTTTCTTT. Translating gives CASSFVHSGTGNTEAFF.

This rearrangement joins TRBV5-1 to TRBJ1-4; TRBD1 matches at 7 bases. This CDR3 region has 14 residues. V shed 0 bases and J 4 bases; nucleotides not matched to a gene: 0. Germline V gene lookup returns CDR1 SGHRS and CDR2 YFSETQ. The chain's CDR3 is CASSLGQGNEKLFF. CDR3 nucleotide sequence: TGCGCCAGCAGCTTGGGACAGGGTAATGAAAAACTGTTTTTT.

The chain joins TRBV5-1 to TRBJ2-1; perhaps TRBD2 as D (6 bases). Trimming stripped 4 bases from V and 5 bases from J, with 19 bases between. CDR1 is SGHRS and CDR2 is YFSETQ in the germline V gene. This CDR3 is 16 amino acids long. DNA of the CDR3: TGCGCCAGCAGCCCTCCTAGCGCCAGAGAGAACAATGAGCAGTTCTTC. Translating it yields CASSPPSARENNEQFF.